Listed below are T cell receptor beta chains from one sample, sequenced in a study of blood T cell repertoires in COVID-19. Some clones are missing from TCRdb's copy, which holds only in-frame ones; the method was immunoSEQ multiplex PCR. The data show about 670,000 clones, approximately 90% seen once. Sequenced input: peripheral blood. All receptors derive from a woman aged 18-29 years with acute or convalescent COVID-19. The CDR3 runs from the conserved cysteine through the conserved F or W. The size field is filled for only some rows; it gives once, few, many or a size class.

size	length	V	CDR3
-	17	TRBV6-1	CASSEGAGISHPYEQYF
-	13	TRBV12-3/TRBV12-4	CASSLKMKGGQFF
-	15	TRBV9	CASSVPGAGANVLTF
-	16	TRBV4-2	CASSQAVGRGAETQYF
-	12	TRBV6-6	CASSWTGETQYF
-	17	TRBV3-1/TRBV3-2	CASSQDRPDRGRETQYF
-	16	TRBV6-6	CASSRDRVNPNTEAFF
-	12	TRBV3-1/TRBV3-2	CASNNRNQPQHF
few	11	TRBV20-1	CSAKLLETQYF
-	13	TRBV12-3/TRBV12-4	CASSFRGGYGYTF
once	15	TRBV4-1	CASSQGTGSTYEQYF
once	19	TRBV6-1	CASSGRYGTGGYSNQPQHF
-	16	TRBV4-1	CASSQQGVSVGNTIYF
-	11	TRBV2	CASSDLTTQYF
-	19	TRBV20-1	CSASGPTSGGATTPYEQYF
-	17	TRBV11-2	CASSLMQGQGPNYGYTF
once	16	TRBV3-1/TRBV3-2	CASSQGYRIGVGELFF
-	15	TRBV27	CASSLWTERTYEQYF
-	16	TRBV5-5	CASSFFGQEARNELFF
once	13	TRBV5-1	CASSLGAAYGYTF
-	11	TRBV20-1	CSASEAPEAFF
-	14	TRBV5-5	CASSRAGGQETQYF
-	15	TRBV4-1	CASSHLVQGRYEQYF
-	14	TRBV4-1	CASSQELDTGELFF
-	15	TRBV18	CASSPIQGDTGELFF
once	13	TRBV2	CASSPRRNYGYTF
-	14	TRBV5-6	CASSVTGTFYGYTF
-	13	TRBV2	CASSRDNPDTQYF
-	14	TRBV2	CASRTGTNTGELFF
-	19	TRBV7-2	CASSSTRRAPPGFNEKLFF
-	15	TRBV9	CASSSSGGAYNEQFF
-	13	TRBV6-5	CASSYGTGYEQYF
-	14	TRBV3-1/TRBV3-2	CASSKGQGLIALHF
-	14	TRBV5-1	CASRLTGETYEQYF
-	14	TRBV18	CASRIGTGGYEQYF
-	14	TRBV6-2/TRBV6-3	CASSLYRKSNEQFF
-	14	TRBV6-5	CASKVGQGDYEQYF
-	14	TRBV6-5	CASSPGKYNQPQHF
few	14	TRBV19	CASNGIDRNYGYTF
-	17	TRBV24-1	CATSEPQGISGANVLTF
-	13	TRBV6-5	CASSYGTGGGYTF
-	17	TRBV6-2/TRBV6-3	CASSKTGTGGRVNGYTF
-	15	TRBV24-1	CATSDWTGGYNEQFF
-	14	TRBV6-2/TRBV6-3	CASSYRQLNTEAFF
once	17	TRBV9	CASSVESGGAIGETQYF
-	15	TRBV11-1	CASRPTGATNEKLFF
-	15	TRBV4-1	CASSQDVATARKLFF
-	14	TRBV6-2/TRBV6-3	CASSYSADTGELFF
-	12	TRBV12-3/TRBV12-4	CASTSGGVTQYF
-	15	TRBV5-1	CASSNGTGAIDTQYF
-	17	TRBV24-1	CATSDFSDGGMGRAQYF
once	13	TRBV25-1	CASSQGGADGYTF